This TCR beta chain was found in a study of blood T cells in healthy people across ages. Study-level findings and limits: Samples with more naive T cells showed higher observed beta diversity. Those diversity estimates obtained from one million T cells were thought to be underestimates.

Each donor had about 9.6 milliliters of peripheral blood drawn. PCR was performed a second time for roughly 7 to 11 cycles using a sample-barcoded 5' primer and a J-beta primer mix. In TCRdb, the 5' RACE reads were re-called with MiXCR into one record per CDR3 protein. The sample shows under 2 million distinct CDR3 sequences, around 35% of them seen only once. About this clonotype: Its antigen remains unidentified.

The sequencing sample was made of blood. The receptor was isolated from a woman aged 25 to 45 in good health.

CDR3 loop: CASIRIGGQETQYF. The CDR3 nucleotides read TGTGCCAGCATAAGGATCGGGGGGCAAGAGACCCAGTACTTC. The rearrangement joins TRBV2 to TRBJ2-7, with 7 bases matching TRBD2. The J call could be wrong; TRBJ2-5 is a better fit for the DNA end. The CDR3 extends over 14 amino acids. Looked up from germline, CDR1 is SNHLY and CDR2 is FYNNEI.